A selection of T cell receptor beta chains follows, all from one sample in a study of ipilimumab plus nivolumab after autologous stem cell transplantation. Clones were sequenced by immunoSEQ multiplex PCR, and TCRdb holds only the in-frame ones, with some missing. The table shows 84,000 or so clones, with 83% occurring only once. This specimen consisted of PBMCs, obtained in a trial of ipilimumab plus nivolumab as post-transplant consolidation. Receptor source: a male donor with diffuse large B-cell lymphoma. Both conserved end residues are part of each CDR3. D genes are given only for firm matches. Clone size is given for some rows only: seen once, a few or many times, or a class if the clone is expanded.

cdr3_aa	cdr3_nt	j_call	v_call	clone_size	cdr3_length	d_call
CASSESSQETQYF	TGTGCCAGCAGCGAATCGTCCCAAGAGACCCAGTACTTC	TRBJ2-5	TRBV11-3	once	13	-
CASRPGLAQETQYF	TGTGCCAGCAGGCCTGGACTAGCGCAAGAGACCCAGTACTTC	TRBJ2-5	TRBV28	few	14	TRBD2
CASSEWTSGQETQYF	TGCGCCAGCAGTGAGTGGACTAGCGGGCAAGAGACCCAGTACTTC	TRBJ2-5	TRBV10-1	-	15	TRBD2
CASTQDRRDEKLFF	TGTGCCAGCACTCAAGACAGGAGGGATGAAAAACTGTTTTTT	TRBJ1-4	TRBV6-6	-	14	-
CAWSALTGTGETFYGYTF	TGTGCCTGGAGTGCCCTAACCGGGACAGGGGAGACTTTTTATGGCTACACCTTC	TRBJ1-2	TRBV30	-	18	TRBD1
CAWNSGPLNEQFF	TGTGCCTGGAATTCAGGGCCCCTCAATGAGCAGTTCTTC	TRBJ2-1	TRBV30	few	13	-
CASSPQGKGTEAFF	TGTGCCAGCTCACCGCAGGGAAAGGGGACTGAAGCTTTCTTT	TRBJ1-1	TRBV18	few	14	-
CASSRERRTEAFF	TGTGCCAGCAGCAGAGAGAGGAGGACTGAAGCTTTCTTT	TRBJ1-1	TRBV5-4	-	13	-
CASSLERNTGELFF	TGCGCCAGCAGCTTGGAACGAAACACCGGGGAGCTGTTTTTT	TRBJ2-2	TRBV5-1	once	14	-
CASSLVGGAASGANVLTF	TGTGCCAGCAGCTTGGTGGGGGGAGCCGCCTCTGGGGCCAACGTCCTGACTTTC	TRBJ2-6	TRBV5-6	-	18	-
CASSLGLGGETQYF	TGTGCCAGCAGCTTAGGTTTGGGAGGGGAGACCCAGTACTTC	TRBJ2-5	TRBV7-9	-	14	TRBD2
CASRGLAGGRSETQYF	TGTGCCAGCAGGGGACTAGCGGGGGGGCGCTCAGAGACCCAGTACTTC	TRBJ2-5	TRBV2	-	16	TRBD2
CASRRIGWTGELFF	TGTGCCAGCAGGAGAATTGGATGGACCGGGGAGCTGTTTTTT	TRBJ2-2	TRBV6-5	-	14	-
CASGSGTGVYNEQFF	TGTGCCAGCGGCTCCGGGACAGGGGTTTACAATGAGCAGTTCTTC	TRBJ2-1	TRBV5-8	-	15	TRBD1
CASGSGTLSNQPQHF	TGTGCCAGCGGATCGGGGACACTAAGCAATCAGCCCCAGCATTTT	TRBJ1-5	TRBV2	-	15	-
CASSFLPQGTLGDTQYF	TGCGCCAGCAGCTTTCTCCCACAGGGCACACTTGGAGATACGCAGTATTTT	TRBJ2-3	TRBV5-1	-	17	-
CASSQDVFSGGAYNEQFF	TGCGCCAGCAGCCAAGATGTGTTTAGCGGGGGGGCCTACAATGAGCAGTTCTTC	TRBJ2-1	TRBV4-3	once	18	TRBD2
CSGQGRGLETQYF	TGCAGCGGACAGGGAAGGGGGCTAGAGACCCAGTACTTC	TRBJ2-5	TRBV29-1	-	13	TRBD1
CASSSLVISGYTF	TGTGCCAGTAGTTCTCTTGTCATTTCGGGCTACACCTTC	TRBJ1-2	TRBV19	-	13	-
CASSPPSREAQFF	TGTGCCAGCTCACCACCTTCCAGGGAGGCGCAGTTCTTC	TRBJ2-1	TRBV18	once	13	-
CASSIGVGSGYSMGTQYF	TGTGCCAGTAGTATCGGGGTCGGATCTGGTTACTCTATGGGGACCCAGTACTTC	TRBJ2-5	TRBV19	-	18	-
CASSYSGTSEAFF	TGTGCCAGCAGTTACTCCGGGACATCAGAAGCTTTCTTT	TRBJ1-1	TRBV6-5	-	13	-
CASSWGRGTDTQYF	TGTGCCAGCAGTTGGGGACGAGGGACAGATACGCAGTATTTT	TRBJ2-3	TRBV7-9	-	14	-
CASSISTDTQYF	TGTGCCAGCAGCATTAGCACAGATACGCAGTATTTT	TRBJ2-3	TRBV7-2	few	12	-
CASSDLGSTDTQYF	TGCGCCAGCAGCGATCTAGGAAGCACAGATACGCAGTATTTT	TRBJ2-3	TRBV5-1	-	14	-
CASSLAGRNTEAFF	TGTGCCAGCAGCTTAGCAGGACGGAACACTGAAGCTTTCTTT	TRBJ1-1	TRBV7-9	-	14	-
CASRGAQPQHF	TGTGCCAGCAGGGGGGCTCAGCCCCAGCATTTT	TRBJ1-5	TRBV2	-	11	-
CASSQESSLAGGDNEQFF	TGTGCCAGCAGCCAAGAATCGAGCCTAGCGGGGGGCGACAATGAGCAGTTCTTC	TRBJ2-1	TRBV4-2	-	18	TRBD2
CASSLGTGGKTGELFF	TGTGCCAGCAGCCTAGGGACAGGGGGCAAGACCGGGGAGCTGTTTTTT	TRBJ2-2	TRBV7-9	-	16	TRBD1
CASSENPGAHYGYTF	TGTGCCAGCAGTGAAAATCCGGGAGCCCACTATGGCTACACCTTC	TRBJ1-2	TRBV6-1	-	15	-
CASSLGQGPVSGNTIYF	TGTGCCAGCAGCTTAGGCCAGGGCCCCGTCTCTGGAAACACCATATATTTT	TRBJ1-3	TRBV7-2	-	17	-
CASSQWGVNTEAFF	TGCGCCAGCAGCCAATGGGGTGTGAACACTGAAGCTTTCTTT	TRBJ1-1	TRBV4-3	-	14	-
CASSLELGTSPSYEQYF	TGTGCCAGCAGCTTGGAATTGGGGACCAGCCCTAGCTACGAGCAGTACTTC	TRBJ2-7	TRBV5-5	-	17	-
CASSQAETQYF	TGCGCCAGCAGCCAAGCAGAGACCCAGTACTTC	TRBJ2-5	TRBV4-1	-	11	-
CASSTGLAGGQETQYF	TGTGCCAGCAGCACTGGACTAGCGGGGGGGCAGGAGACCCAGTACTTC	TRBJ2-5	TRBV5-4	-	16	TRBD2
CASSFNGQGGNYGYTF	TGCGCCAGCAGCTTCAATGGACAGGGGGGAAACTATGGCTACACCTTC	TRBJ1-2	TRBV5-1	-	16	TRBD1
CASSYSIQGVTGELFF	TGTGCCAGCAGTTACTCCATCCAGGGTGTCACCGGGGAGCTGTTTTTT	TRBJ2-2	TRBV6-5	-	16	-
CASSLGLVDTGELFF	TGTGCCAGCAGCTTAGGACTGGTGGACACCGGGGAGCTGTTTTTT	TRBJ2-2	TRBV7-2	-	15	-
CASSRSVGGGRDSPLHF	TGTGCCAGCAGCCGGTCCGTAGGGGGGGGACGAGACTCACCCCTCCACTTT	TRBJ1-6	TRBV7-6	-	17	-
CASTRWGSYNSPLHF	TGTGCCAGCACGCGGTGGGGGTCCTATAATTCACCCCTCCACTTT	TRBJ1-6	TRBV2	-	15	-
CASLPREGSTDTQYF	TGTGCCAGCCTTCCCCGGGAGGGTAGCACAGATACGCAGTATTTT	TRBJ2-3	TRBV6-1	-	15	TRBD2
CASVQGSPRETQYF	TGCGCCAGCGTCCAGGGTAGCCCGAGGGAGACCCAGTACTTC	TRBJ2-5	TRBV10-2	-	14	-
CASSKVGAQEDTQYF	TGTGCCAGTAGTAAAGTTGGCGCCCAGGAGGATACGCAGTATTTT	TRBJ2-3	TRBV19	-	15	-
CASSGRMNTEAFF	TGTGCCAGCAGTGGACGGATGAACACTGAAGCTTTCTTT	TRBJ1-1	TRBV28	-	13	-
CASSFSDYEQYF	TGTGCCAGCTCCTTTAGCGACTACGAGCAGTACTTC	TRBJ2-7	TRBV2	-	12	-
CASSPTWGDAGGELFF	TGTGCCAGCTCACCAACGTGGGGGGATGCCGGCGGGGAGCTGTTTTTT	TRBJ2-2	TRBV18	-	16	-
CASSEAQQGHYGYTF	TGTGCCAGCAGTGAAGCGCAACAGGGGCACTATGGCTACACCTTC	TRBJ1-2	TRBV6-1	-	15	TRBD1
CASSSGQGGQPQHF	TGCGCCAGCAGCTCCGGACAGGGCGGTCAGCCCCAGCATTTT	TRBJ1-5	TRBV5-1	once	14	TRBD1
CASSLVLGANYGYTF	TGTGCCAGCAGCTTGGTGCTCGGAGCTAACTATGGCTACACCTTC	TRBJ1-2	TRBV5-5	few	15	-
CASSLLAGAGELFF	TGTGCCAGCAGCTTACTAGCGGGGGCCGGGGAGCTGTTTTTT	TRBJ2-2	TRBV7-8	few	14	TRBD2
CASSTGSQETQYF	TGTGCCAGCAGTACCGGGAGCCAAGAGACCCAGTACTTC	TRBJ2-5	TRBV5-4	-	13	-
CAWSSPGQSNEKLFF	TGTGCCTGGAGTTCTCCGGGACAGTCTAATGAAAAACTGTTTTTT	TRBJ1-4	TRBV30	-	15	TRBD1
CASSIDRAGELFF	TGTGCCAGTAGTATAGACAGGGCCGGGGAGCTGTTTTTT	TRBJ2-2	TRBV19	once	13	-
CASRQDRGNTDTQYF	TGTGCCAGCAGACAAGACAGGGGAAACACAGATACGCAGTATTTT	TRBJ2-3	TRBV2	-	15	TRBD1
CASSLDRGGKLFF	TGTGCCAGCAGCTTGGATAGAGGTGGGAAACTGTTTTTT	TRBJ1-4	TRBV5-4	-	13	-
CASSYDGGSNQPQHF	TGTGCCAGCAGTTACGATGGGGGGAGCAATCAGCCCCAGCATTTT	TRBJ1-5	TRBV6-6	-	15	-
CASSRGTETNYGYTF	TGCGCCAGCAGCCGTGGGACGGAAACTAACTATGGCTACACCTTC	TRBJ1-2	TRBV4-1	-	15	-
CASSQNLDPLHEQYF	TGCGCCAGCAGCCAAAATCTTGACCCACTCCACGAGCAGTACTTC	TRBJ2-7	TRBV4-3	-	15	-